The T cell receptor beta chain described here comes from a study of blood T cell repertoires in COVID-19. Study in general: T cells, B-cell-depleted T cells, or PBMCs provided the cDNA or gDNA that served as material.

V lost 1 base and J lost 0; bases outside the gene matches: 3. The CDR3 extends over 15 amino acids. The germline V gene has CDR1 SGHVS and CDR2 FQNEAQ. Produced via immunoSEQ multiplex PCR; TCRdb's table is partial and in-frame only. The sample has 100,000 to 150,000 clones; 80% are singletons. Material: peripheral blood. V gene TRBV7-8 combines with J gene TRBJ2-7, with 7 positions matching TRBD1. The source of this sequence is a man between 60 and 75 years old with active or convalescent COVID-19. The chain's CDR3 is CASSLVGQSSYEQYF. The CDR3 DNA sequence: TGTGCCAGCAGCTTAGTGGGACAGAGCTCCTACGAGCAGTACTTC.